The next 31 T cell receptor beta chains were all read from a single sample in a study of neurological immune-mediated disorders. MiXCR, applied by TCRdb to the 5' RACE reads, yields one record per CDR3 protein. The data hold under 40,000 distinct CDR3 sequences, with roughly 6.9% observed a single time. Sequencing used CD4+ T cells from blood. The source is a man in his forties or fifties in good health.

This clonotype has at least ten counts. This chain joins TRBV6-6 and TRBJ2-3; D unresolved. Germline lookup yields CDR1 MNHNY and CDR2 SVGAGI (reference sequence). V was shortened by 7 bases and J by 4 bases, with 6 bases between the two germline ends. This CDR3 contains 11 residues. CDR3 amino acids: CASKGADTQYF. The CDR3 DNA reads TGTGCCAGCAAGGGCGCAGATACGCAGTATTTT.

The table lists this clonotype with many counts. The rearrangement uses TRBV24-1 and TRBJ2-2, with TRBD2 identical over 8 bases. CDR3 size: 14 residues. V lost 7 bases, J lost 3 bases, and 3 bases stayed unmatched. The germline CDR1 and CDR2 sequences are KGHDR and SFDVKD. For the CDR3, the DNA is TGTGCCACCAGCCTCGGGGGGGACACCGGGGAGCTGTTTTTT. Translated: CATSLGGDTGELFF.

Ten or more counts support this clonotype. The chain carries TRBV7-6 and TRBJ2-3, with unresolved D. This CDR3 is 14 amino acids long. V dropped 2 bases and J dropped 1 base, with 7 bases sitting between them. CDR1 and CDR2 from the germline V gene are SGHVS and FNYEAQ. Written as DNA, the CDR3 is TGTGCCAGCAGCTTACCGCTACGCACAGATACGCAGTATTTT. Amino acid sequence: CASSLPLRTDTQYF.

This chain joins TRBV6-6 and TRBJ2-7, with 10 bases lining up with TRBD2. With V trimmed by 4 bases and J by 2 bases, 8 bases remained unmatched. The germline CDR1 and CDR2 sequences are MNHNY and SVGAGI (reference sequence). The length of the CDR3 is 16 residues. CDR3 in amino acids: CASSSLLLAGAYEQYF. CDR3 coding DNA: TGTGCCAGCAGTTCCTTGCTGCTAGCGGGGGCCTACGAGCAGTACTTC.

This clonotype was recorded many times. The chain combines TRBV6-2 or TRBV6-3 with TRBJ2-2, with D possibly TRBD1 on 6 matching bases. The V end was cut by 7 bases, the J end by 0 bases, with 12 bases between. This CDR3 spans 15 amino acids. Looked up from germline, CDR1 is MNHEY and CDR2 is SVGEGT. CDR3 amino acids: CASNAGTSNTGELFF. The DNA of the CDR3 is TGTGCCAGCAACGCCGGGACATCGAACACCGGGGAGCTGTTTTTT.

In this sample, this clonotype turned up many times. This sequence joins TRBV4-1 and TRBJ2-5, with TRBD1 matching over 9 bases. Germline CDR1 reads MGHRA; CDR2 reads YSYEKL. V shed 3 bases and J 7 bases; nucleotides not matched to a gene: 6. The CDR3 is 14 residues long. CDR3: CASSHPGQGPTQYF. In DNA, the CDR3 is TGCGCCAGCAGCCACCCGGGACAGGGTCCGACCCAGTACTTC.

The sample holds many counts of this clonotype. This rearrangement joins TRBV28 to TRBJ2-6; D is possibly TRBD2 (5 bases). The CDR3 is 13 residues long. From germline, CDR1 is MDHEN and CDR2 SYDVKM. Trimming shortened V by 10 bases and J by 0 bases, and 7 bases separated the two germline ends. The CDR3 loop reads CAIGISGANVLTF. In DNA, the CDR3 is TGTGCCATCGGGATCTCTGGGGCCAACGTCCTGACTTTC.

This clonotype occurred many times. The chain uses TRBV9 and TRBJ2-7; 7 nucleotides agree with TRBD1. Germline V gene sequence: CDR1 SGDLS, CDR2 YYNGEE. The CDR3 length is 15 residues. J lost 1 base, V lost 3 bases, and 7 bases had no gene match. As DNA, the CDR3 is TGTGCCAGCAGCGAGGCGACAGGGTGGTCCTACGAGCAGTACTTC. Its protein product is CASSEATGWSYEQYF.

This clonotype was observed at least ten times. J is TRBJ1-5 and V is TRBV21-1; the D call in the table, TRBD1, was not verified against the DNA. TRBV21-1 is a known pseudogene. This CDR3 is built from 15 residues. The chain's CDR3 is CASGRRSAGNQPQHF. CDR3 nucleotides: TGTGCCAGCGGGCGACGGTCGGCGGGCAATCAGCCCCAGCATTTT.

This clonotype was counted at least ten times. The rearrangement uses TRBV4-1 and TRBJ2-2, with unresolved D. Trimming pared 1 base from V and 2 bases from J, leaving 11 bases between. Looked up from germline, CDR1 is MGHRA and CDR2 is YSYEKL. The CDR3 is 16 amino acids. CDR3 sequence (DNA): TGCGCCAGCAGCCAAGCTGGCAGGCCCAACACCGGGGAGCTGTTTTTT. Its protein is CASSQAGRPNTGELFF.

Ten or more counts support this clonotype. The chain is built from TRBV28 and TRBJ2-3; D ambiguous. Germline CDR1 MDHEN, CDR2 SYDVKM. The CDR3 length is 13 residues. The V end lost 3 bases, the J end lost 3 bases, and 7 bases lay between the germline ends. CDR3 amino acids: CASSLGRTDTQYF. In nucleotides, the CDR3 is TGTGCCAGCAGTTTGGGCAGGACAGATACGCAGTATTTT.

This clonotype was seen at least ten times. The J gene is TRBJ2-1, the V gene TRBV12-3 or TRBV12-4; the D is unclear. Trimming stripped 3 bases from V and 3 bases from J, with 6 bases between. The CDR3 has 13 amino acids. CDR3 in amino acids: CASSFGIYNEQFF. The CDR3 DNA reads as TGTGCCAGCAGTTTTGGCATCTACAATGAGCAGTTCTTC.

The sample holds many counts of this clonotype. This chain connects TRBV3-1 to TRBJ1-4; tentatively, D is TRBD1 (5 bases). In germline, CDR1 is LGHDT, CDR2 YNNKEL (reference sequence). Trimming stripped 4 bases from V and 6 bases from J, with 12 bases between. The CDR3 loop spans 14 amino acids. The CDR3, as DNA: TGTGCCAGCAGCCTACCGGGACGCTATGAAAAACTGTTTTTT. It codes for CASSLPGRYEKLFF.

This clonotype was seen repeatedly, ten times or more. The chain joins TRBV6-4 to TRBJ2-5, with D unclear. The CDR3 loop spans 17 amino acids. Trimming left V 3 bases short and J 3 bases short, with 20 bases between. Germline CDR1 is MRHNA and CDR2 is SNTAGT. CDR3 amino acids: CASSENRPLWPKETQYF. CDR3 nucleotide sequence: TGTGCCAGCAGTGAAAATCGTCCCTTATGGCCTAAAGAGACCCAGTACTTC.

The table lists this clonotype with a few counts. J is TRBJ2-7 and V is TRBV19; TRBD1 is a possible D gene (6 bases). The germline gives CDR1 LNHDA, CDR2 SQIVND (reference sequence). Trimming pared 4 bases from V and 3 bases from J, leaving 22 bases between. The length of the CDR3 is 17 residues. In DNA form, the CDR3 reads TGTGCCAGTAGTAGCCGGACAGTACTAAGGGGCCGCTACGAGCAGTACTTC. Amino acid sequence: CASSSRTVLRGRYEQYF.

This clonotype was detected many times. The rearrangement joins TRBV5-1 to TRBJ2-7; TRBD2 matches at 7 bases. J was trimmed by 6 bases and V by 4 bases; bases with no gene match: 10. The CDR3 spans 14 residues. CDR1 and CDR2 from the germline V gene are SGHRS and YFSETQ. This chain's CDR3 is CASSVDITGGEQYF. CDR3 DNA sequence: TGCGCCAGCAGCGTCGACATCACGGGAGGCGAGCAGTACTTC.

The rearrangement uses TRBV20-1 and TRBJ1-2; D remains ambiguous. The germline V gene has CDR1 DFQATT and CDR2 SNEGSKA (reference sequence). Trimming left V 2 bases short and J 4 bases short, with 23 bases between. The CDR3 spans 17 residues. The CDR3 loop is CSARIFYRARPGYGYTF. CDR3 sequence (DNA): TGCAGTGCTAGAATTTTTTATCGGGCCAGGCCAGGCTATGGCTACACCTTC.

This clonotype was recorded many times. This rearrangement joins TRBV2 to TRBJ2-7; possible D gene TRBD2, 5 bases. Trimming removed 7 bases from V and 0 bases from J, with 13 bases in between. The CDR3 is 14 amino acids. Germline V lookup: CDR1 SNHLY, CDR2 FYNNEI. CDR3 sequence: CASNFRGSSYEQYF. The CDR3 nucleotides are TGTGCCAGCAACTTCCGAGGGAGCTCCTACGAGCAGTACTTC.

This clonotype has at least ten counts. The chain couples TRBV27 to TRBJ2-1; D is undetermined. This CDR3 is 15 amino acids long. The germline V gene has CDR1 MNHEY and CDR2 SMNVEV (reference sequence). Deletions cut 3 bases from V and 4 bases from J, with 13 bases between. CDR3 amino acids: CASSFARRLYNEQFF. Written as DNA, the CDR3 is TGTGCCAGCAGTTTTGCCAGGAGACTGTACAATGAGCAGTTCTTC.

The V and J genes are TRBV5-1 and TRBJ2-1; 10 bases agree with TRBD2. Germline V CDR1 and CDR2: SGHRS, YFSETQ. The CDR3 length is 17 residues. V trimming: 4 bases; J trimming: 9 bases; junction bases outside the gene matches: 16. This CDR3 reads CASSNSASGSGLAEQFF. DNA of the CDR3: TGCGCCAGCAGCAATTCGGCTAGCGGGAGTGGTTTGGCTGAGCAGTTCTTC.

This clonotype has ten or more counts. The chain has TRBV20-1 and TRBJ2-1, with D possibly matching TRBD2 (6 bases). This CDR3 has 15 amino acids. Germline V gene sequence: CDR1 DFQATT, CDR2 SNEGSKA (reference sequence). Trimming pared 6 bases from V and 6 bases from J, leaving 21 bases between. CDR3 sequence: CSAVEALAPPNEQFF. The CDR3 DNA reads TGCAGTGCCGTGGAAGCGCTAGCGCCCCCCAATGAGCAGTTCTTC.

This clonotype was detected many times. The chain joins TRBV5-5 to TRBJ2-5, with D hard to call. Trimming took off 2 bases at V and 5 bases at J, with 4 bases between the two ends. Germline V lookup: CDR1 SGHKS, CDR2 YYEKEE (reference sequence). The CDR3 covers 11 residues. The CDR3 reads CASSFAETQYF. The CDR3 DNA sequence: TGTGCCAGCAGCTTTGCCGAGACCCAGTACTTC.

This clonotype was detected many times. The chain recombines TRBV20-1 with TRBJ2-7; 14 nucleotides align to TRBD2. The germline CDR1 and CDR2 sequences are DFQATT and SNEGSKA (reference sequence). There are 14 residues in the CDR3. The V and J ends lost 6 bases and 3 bases, in that order; junction bases with no gene match: 4. In DNA form, the CDR3 reads TGCAGTGCCAAGGGACTAGCGGGAGTCTACGAGCAGTACTTC. Translated, it gives CSAKGLAGVYEQYF.

In this sample, this clonotype turned up many times. The chain combines TRBV7-3 with TRBJ2-5; TRBD2 aligns across 10 bases. V gave up 7 bases and J gave up 5 bases; unmatched junction bases: 13. The germline V gene encodes CDR1 SGHTA and CDR2 FQGTGA. The CDR3 extends over 16 amino acids. CDR3 sequence: CASIRLSGAGGETQYF. DNA for the CDR3: TGTGCCAGCATACGATTATCTGGAGCGGGGGGGGAGACCCAGTACTTC.

This clonotype was seen ten or more times. The rearrangement uses TRBV29-1 and TRBJ2-2; D might be TRBD1 (7 bases). Germline V CDR1 and CDR2: SQVTM, ANQGSEA. Trimming shortened V by 7 bases and J by 1 base, and 16 bases separated the two germline ends. The CDR3 contains 15 residues. The CDR3 DNA is TGCAGCGGTACTCAGGGGGGCAAGAACACCGGGGAGCTGTTTTTT. Its translation is CSGTQGGKNTGELFF.

There are many counts of this clonotype. V is TRBV20-1 and J is TRBJ2-1; no clear D. Looked up from germline, CDR1 is DFQATT and CDR2 is SNEGSKA (reference sequence). The CDR3 is 17 amino acids. V was clipped by 1 base and J by 0 bases, with 16 bases between them. The CDR3, as DNA: TGCAGTGCTAGAGCGGGCATGAGCGCCAGCTCCTACAATGAGCAGTTCTTC. Translating it yields CSARAGMSASSYNEQFF.

This rearrangement joins TRBV18 to TRBJ2-1; the D call may be TRBD1 or TRBD2 (6 bases each). Trimming took off 3 bases at V and 6 bases at J, with 18 bases between the two ends. Germline lookup yields CDR1 KGHSH and CDR2 LQKENI. The CDR3 loop spans 16 amino acids. The CDR3: CASSPRESSRGNEQFF. CDR3 nucleotide sequence: TGTGCCAGCTCACCTCGGGAGTCATCCAGGGGCAATGAGCAGTTCTTC. The entire variable domain, with the rest obtained from reference TRBV18 and TRBJ2-1, is as follows: NAGVMQNPRHLVRRRGQEARLRCSPMKGHSHVYWYRQLPEEGLKFMVYLQKENIIDESGMPKERFSAEFPKEGPSILRIQQVVRGDSAAYFCASSPRESSRGNEQFFGPGTRLTVL.

The J gene is TRBJ2-7, the V gene TRBV7-2, with 9 bases matching TRBD2. With 5 bases clipped from V and 9 bases from J, the junction kept 11 bases outside the gene matches. The CDR3 is 14 residues long. CDR1 is SGHTA, CDR2 FQGNSA, per germline. CDR3 nucleotides: TGTGCCAGCAGCCTCAGACTAGCGGATGGGCGGCAGTACTTC. It encodes CASSLRLADGRQYF.

This clonotype was seen many times. CDR3 coding DNA: TGTGCCAGCAGCGGGGACAGGAATCAGCCCCAGCATTTT. Translating it yields CASSGDRNQPQHF. The chain carries TRBV9 and TRBJ1-5, with TRBD1 identical over 8 bases. The junction had 0 bases not matched to a gene; V was cut back by 3 bases and J by 4 bases. Germline loops: CDR1 SGDLS, CDR2 YYNGEE. The CDR3 spans 13 residues.

This clonotype was seen repeatedly, ten times or more. The V gene is TRBV10-3, the J gene TRBJ2-3; no clear D. The CDR3 loop spans 15 amino acids. Trimming cost V 3 bases and J 2 bases, with 12 bases left between them. The germline CDR1 and CDR2 sequences are ENHRY and SYGVKD. Here the CDR3 reads CAISDVFGTTDTQYF. In DNA form, the CDR3 reads TGTGCCATCAGTGACGTTTTTGGTACCACAGATACGCAGTATTTT.

Many counts were recorded for this clonotype. V and J are TRBV7-2 and TRBJ2-6; D is ambiguous. V lost 5 bases and J 4 bases, leaving 9 bases between the germline ends. CDR3 length: 14 residues. Germline V gene sequence: CDR1 SGHTA, CDR2 FQGNSA. In nucleotides, the CDR3 is TGTGCCAGCAGCCAAACTTCCGGGGCCAACGTCCTGACTTTC. Its translation is CASSQTSGANVLTF.